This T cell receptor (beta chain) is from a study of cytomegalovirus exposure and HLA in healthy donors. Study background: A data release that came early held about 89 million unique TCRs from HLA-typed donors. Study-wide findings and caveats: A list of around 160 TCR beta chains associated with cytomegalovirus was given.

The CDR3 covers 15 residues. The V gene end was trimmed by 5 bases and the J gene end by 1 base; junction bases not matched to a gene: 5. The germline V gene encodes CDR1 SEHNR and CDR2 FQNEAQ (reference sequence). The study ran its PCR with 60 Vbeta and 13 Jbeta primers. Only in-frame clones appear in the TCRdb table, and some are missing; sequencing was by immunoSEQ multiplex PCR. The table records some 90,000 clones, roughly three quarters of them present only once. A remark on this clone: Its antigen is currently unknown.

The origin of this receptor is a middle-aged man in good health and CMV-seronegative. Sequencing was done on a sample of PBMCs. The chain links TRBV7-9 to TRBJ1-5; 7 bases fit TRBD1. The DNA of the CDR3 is TGTGCCAGCAGCCCAGGGGACAGCAGCAATCAGCCCCAGCATTTT. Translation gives CASSPGDSSNQPQHF. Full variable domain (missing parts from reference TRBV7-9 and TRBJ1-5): DTGVSQNPRHKITKRGQNVTFRCDPISEHNRLYWYRQTLGQGPEFLTYFQNEAQLEKSRLLSDRFSAERPKGSFSTLEIQRTEQGDSAMYLCASSPGDSSNQPQHFGDGTRLSIL.